This entry concerns a single T cell receptor beta chain. The length of the CDR3 is 13 residues. Trimming cost V 5 bases and J 7 bases, with 9 bases left between them. The sample belongs to a study of identical twins. TCRdb independently ran MiXCR on the 5' RACE reads; one entry per CDR3 protein. The data show more than 400,000 distinct CDR3 sequences, nearly 15% seen once. Separately, the same data were catalogued under a study of yellow fever vaccine responses in identical twins.

The sequence was obtained from a woman aged 18-29 years in good health. Material for sequencing was CD4+ T cells sorted from blood. This chain links TRBV12-3 or TRBV12-4 with TRBJ2-6; D unresolved. CDR3 DNA: TGTGCCAGCAGTCCCTCGGCTGCCAACGTCCTGACTTTC. Translating it yields CASSPSAANVLTF.